This section outlines one T cell receptor (beta chain) sequence together with its context. No antigen is known for it. This entry is derived from a study of T cell repertoires in cytomegalovirus infection. The CDR3 has 16 residues. Germline trimming cut 7 bases from V and 2 bases from J; bases unmatched to any gene: 11. Looked up from germline, CDR1 is LNHDA and CDR2 is SQIVND (reference sequence). TCRdb used MiXCR to reprocess the reads, holding one entry per CDR3 protein. Of 650,000 to 850,000 distinct CDR3 sequences in the sample, almost 30% are singletons; the top ten hold roughly 13%. The V and J genes are TRBV19 and TRBJ2-1; 7 bases map to TRBD2. The origin of this receptor is a human donor in good health (CMV status not recorded). Some clones in this sample may be carry-over from other donors' samples. The starting material was cultured CD8+ T cells from PBMCs, obtained from culture after CMV antigen stimulation. The CDR3 region is CASIMRRGVTYNEQFF. In nucleotides, the CDR3 is TGTGCCAGTATCATGAGACGGGGGGTAACCTACAATGAGCAGTTCTTC.